These T cell receptor beta chains were read from a single sample in a study of shared clonotypes between healthy human individuals. The table came from immunoSEQ multiplex PCR; TCRdb's copy has only in-frame clones and leaves some out. The top ten clones hold approximately 0.12% of a sample with around 640,000 clones, roughly 96% of them seen once. The specimen sequenced was naive CD8+ T cells sorted from blood. The receptors come from a woman younger than 45 in good health. Each CDR3 is given with its conserved first and last residue. A D gene is named only where the DNA matches it firmly. Size values are once, few and many counts, or a class for expanded clones, and some rows have none.

clone_size d_call j_call v_call cdr3_aa cdr3_nt
. . TRBJ1-5 TRBV4-2 CASSQESGWEQPQHF TGTGCCAGCAGCCAAGAATCGGGTTGGGAGCAGCCCCAGCATTTT
. . TRBJ2-7 TRBV9 CASSVGSVSYEQYF TGTGCCAGCAGCGTAGGTTCAGTCTCCTACGAGCAGTACTTC
. TRBD2 TRBJ2-7 TRBV7-8 CASSLAGLAPQEQYF TGTGCCAGCAGCTTAGCGGGACTAGCTCCCCAGGAGCAGTACTTC
. . TRBJ2-1 TRBV13 CASSAGRRGGYNEQFF TGTGCCAGCAGCGCGGGCCGAAGAGGGGGGTACAATGAGCAGTTCTTC
. . TRBJ2-7 TRBV6-5 CASSWGDHYEQYF TGTGCCAGCAGTTGGGGGGACCACTACGAGCAGTACTTC
. TRBD2 TRBJ2-1 TRBV13 CASSPIAGGRGEQFF TGTGCCAGCAGCCCCATAGCGGGAGGGCGGGGTGAGCAGTTCTTC
. . TRBJ2-7 TRBV6-1 CASRPRITSYEQYF TGTGCCAGCAGACCCCGAATTACTAGCTACGAGCAGTACTTC
. . TRBJ2-1 TRBV27 CASSFRDEQFF TGTGCCAGCAGTTTTCGGGATGAGCAGTTCTTC
. . TRBJ1-3 TRBV13 CASSSGTANSGNTIYF TGTGCCAGCAGCTCCGGGACCGCTAACTCTGGAAACACCATATATTTT
. . TRBJ2-7 TRBV7-9 CASSLSDTYEQYF TGTGCCAGCAGCTTATCGGACACCTACGAGCAGTACTTC
. . TRBJ2-7 TRBV10-2 CASSDDSTPYEQYF TGCGCCAGCAGTGATGACAGTACCCCCTACGAGCAGTACTTC
. . TRBJ2-2 TRBV4-1 CASSQGGLAGELFF TGCGCCAGCAGCCAGGGGGGCCTGGCCGGGGAGCTGTTTTTT
. TRBD1 TRBJ1-1 TRBV27 CASSVGQANTEAFF TGTGCCAGCAGTGTCGGACAGGCCAACACTGAAGCTTTCTTT
once . TRBJ1-5 TRBV27 CASRTNAGNQPQHF TGTGCCAGCAGAACCAACGCTGGCAATCAGCCCCAGCATTTT
. . TRBJ2-7 TRBV4-1 CASSQDERASYEQYF TGCGCCAGCAGCCAAGATGAGCGGGCTTCCTACGAGCAGTACTTC
. . TRBJ2-2 TRBV29-1 CSVSVPNTGELFF TGCAGCGTTTCCGTACCGAACACCGGGGAGCTGTTTTTT
. TRBD2 TRBJ2-3 TRBV13 CASSHTSGRAAGTQYF TGTGCCAGCAGCCATACTAGCGGGAGGGCGGCGGGTACGCAGTATTTT
. . TRBJ1-4 TRBV14 CASSPRTDSATNEKLFF TGTGCCAGCAGCCCTAGGACAGACAGTGCAACTAATGAAAAACTGTTTTTT
. TRBD2 TRBJ2-1 TRBV7-9 CASSKWASSGSDEQFF TGTGCCAGCAGCAAATGGGCCTCTAGCGGGAGTGATGAGCAGTTCTTC
. . TRBJ1-3 TRBV18 CASSPPGGTGNTIYF TGTGCCAGCTCACCCCCGGGGGGCACTGGAAACACCATATATTTT
. . TRBJ2-3 TRBV5-8 CASSSGGTQYF TGTGCCAGCAGCTCTGGGGGTACGCAGTATTTT
. . TRBJ2-7 TRBV11-2 CASSLSSDGSYEQYF TGTGCCAGCAGCTTGTCATCGGACGGAAGCTACGAGCAGTACTTC
. TRBD1 TRBJ2-7 TRBV6-5 CASRNTGGGIYEQYF TGTGCCAGCAGAAATACAGGGGGCGGAATATACGAGCAGTACTTC
. . TRBJ1-2 TRBV4-1 CASSQELRVDYGYTF TGCGCCAGCAGCCAAGAATTGAGGGTGGACTATGGCTACACCTTC
. . TRBJ1-3 TRBV28 CASSLQGYTIYF TGTGCCAGCAGTTTGCAGGGTTACACCATATATTTT
. . TRBJ2-3 TRBV5-4 CASSSVDTQYF TGTGCCAGCAGCTCGGTAGATACGCAGTATTTT
. . TRBJ2-3 TRBV2 CASTSSMGVTDTQYF TGTGCCAGCACGTCTAGCATGGGAGTCACAGATACGCAGTATTTT
few TRBD2 TRBJ2-1 TRBV19 CASSMTSEHNEQFF TGTGCCAGTAGTATGACTAGCGAGCACAATGAGCAGTTCTTC
once TRBD1 TRBJ1-4 TRBV19 CASSSHRGATNEKLFF TGTGCCAGTAGTTCCCACAGGGGCGCAACTAATGAAAAACTGTTTTTT
. . TRBJ2-3 TRBV6-4 CASSDRPNGGDTQYF TGTGCCAGCAGTGATAGACCCAACGGCGGGGATACGCAGTATTTT
. TRBD1 TRBJ2-7 TRBV28 CASTLTGGPYEQYF TGTGCCAGCACTCTTACAGGGGGACCCTACGAGCAGTACTTC
. TRBD1 TRBJ2-1 TRBV7-9 CASSTGQGSYNEQFF TGTGCCAGCAGCACGGGACAGGGGTCCTACAATGAGCAGTTCTTC
. TRBD2 TRBJ2-1 TRBV27 CASRGGTSFEQFF TGTGCCAGCAGGGGTGGGACTAGCTTCGAGCAGTTCTTC
. . TRBJ1-1 TRBV2 CARVGGSSGLDTEAFF TGTGCCAGGGTTGGGGGGTCTAGTGGGTTGGACACTGAAGCTTTCTTT
. TRBD1 TRBJ2-6 TRBV2 CASRPRTGNSGANVLTF TGTGCCAGCAGGCCAAGGACAGGGAACTCTGGGGCCAACGTCCTGACTTTC
. . TRBJ2-3 TRBV14 CASSQPTGWEEDTQYF TGTGCCAGCAGCCAGCCGACAGGATGGGAAGAAGATACGCAGTATTTT
. . TRBJ2-7 TRBV13 CASSPPGGGEQYF TGTGCCAGCAGCCCCCCCGGGGGAGGCGAGCAGTACTTC
. . TRBJ2-3 TRBV28 CASSLPPPKGRDTDTQYF TGTGCCAGCAGTTTACCCCCCCCTAAGGGCCGTGACACAGATACGCAGTATTTT
. . TRBJ2-7 TRBV4-2 CASSQDSKPYEQYF TGTGCCAGCAGCCAAGATTCCAAGCCCTACGAGCAGTACTTC
. TRBD1 TRBJ2-5 TRBV14 CASSQEVGQGSGTQYF TGTGCCAGCAGCCAAGAAGTGGGACAGGGGTCGGGGACCCAGTACTTC
. . TRBJ2-7 TRBV6-5 CASSPGTTSYEQYF TGTGCCAGCAGTCCGGGGACAACATCCTACGAGCAGTACTTC
. TRBD2 TRBJ2-5 TRBV10-3 CAISDPIAGGPETQYF TGTGCCATCAGTGACCCCATAGCGGGAGGGCCGGAGACCCAGTACTTC
. TRBD2 TRBJ2-7 TRBV7-9 CASSSGTSLEQYF TGTGCCAGCAGCTCAGGGACTAGTCTCGAGCAGTACTTC
. . TRBJ2-1 TRBV5-5 CASSLRRARSYNEQFF TGTGCCAGCAGCTTGAGGAGGGCTAGATCCTACAATGAGCAGTTCTTC
. . TRBJ2-2 TRBV19 CASSISGEGGELFF TGTGCCAGTAGTATCTCGGGAGAAGGCGGGGAGCTGTTTTTT
few . TRBJ1-1 TRBV19 CASSMGESTEAFF TGTGCCAGTAGTATGGGGGAGAGCACTGAAGCTTTCTTT
. . TRBJ2-1 TRBV25-1 CASSEWDSGHNEQFF TGTGCCAGCAGTGAATGGGATAGCGGCCACAATGAGCAGTTCTTC
. TRBD2 TRBJ2-1 TRBV28 CASSFLLLTSGRPTYNEQFF TGTGCCAGCAGTTTTCTCCTACTGACTAGCGGGAGACCGACCTACAATGAGCAGTTCTTC
. TRBD2 TRBJ2-3 TRBV19 CASSIGSLAGGALAWTQYF TGTGCCAGTAGTATAGGATCACTAGCGGGAGGGGCCCTGGCATGGACGCAGTATTTT
. TRBD2 TRBJ2-5 TRBV7-9 CASSLPLAGETQETQYF TGTGCCAGCAGCTTACCCCTAGCGGGAGAGACCCAAGAGACCCAGTACTTC
. TRBD2 TRBJ2-7 TRBV6-1 CASSSSGRAYEQYF TGTGCCAGCAGTTCTAGCGGGAGGGCCTACGAGCAGTACTTC
. . TRBJ2-1 TRBV15 CATSRAINTEIHNEQFF TGTGCCACCAGCAGAGCCATAAACACAGAGATACACAATGAGCAGTTCTTC
. . TRBJ2-7 TRBV5-1 CASSGTGTRTYEQYF TGCGCCAGCAGCGGTACCGGGACAAGAACCTACGAGCAGTACTTC
. . TRBJ1-1 TRBV13 CASSLGLRQYNTEAFF TGTGCCAGCAGCTTAGGGCTTAGACAGTATAACACTGAAGCTTTCTTT
. TRBD1 TRBJ2-7 TRBV6-5 CASSYLDRGTYEQYF TGTGCCAGCAGTTACCTGGACAGGGGTACCTACGAGCAGTACTTC
once . TRBJ2-7 TRBV7-8 CASRAGSSYEQYF TGTGCCAGCAGGGCGGGGAGCTCCTACGAGCAGTACTTC
. . TRBJ1-3 TRBV6-1 CASSEGSSGNTIYF TGTGCCAGCAGTGAAGGCAGCTCTGGAAACACCATATATTTT
. TRBD1 TRBJ2-7 TRBV7-9 CASSSLRQGAYEQYF TGTGCCAGCAGCTCCCTGAGACAGGGGGCATACGAGCAGTACTTC
. TRBD2 TRBJ2-7 TRBV19 CASSISKRGFSYEQYF TGTGCCAGTAGTATTTCGAAGCGGGGGTTCTCCTACGAGCAGTACTTC
. TRBD1 TRBJ1-2 TRBV7-9 CASSFVGTGNGYTF TGTGCCAGCAGCTTCGTCGGGACAGGGAATGGCTACACCTTC